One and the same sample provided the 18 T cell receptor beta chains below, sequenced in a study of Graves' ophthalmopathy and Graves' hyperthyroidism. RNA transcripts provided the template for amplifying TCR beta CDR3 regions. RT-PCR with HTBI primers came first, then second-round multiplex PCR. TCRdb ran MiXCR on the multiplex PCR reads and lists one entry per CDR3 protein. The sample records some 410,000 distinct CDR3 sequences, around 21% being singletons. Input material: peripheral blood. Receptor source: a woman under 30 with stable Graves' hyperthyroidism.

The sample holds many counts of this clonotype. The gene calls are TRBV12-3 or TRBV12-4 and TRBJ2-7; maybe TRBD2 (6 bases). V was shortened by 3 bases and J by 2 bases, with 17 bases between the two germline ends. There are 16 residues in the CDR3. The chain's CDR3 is CASSFSGGSGTYEQYF. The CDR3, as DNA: TGTGCCAGCAGTTTCAGTGGGGGTAGCGGAACCTACGAGCAGTACTTC.

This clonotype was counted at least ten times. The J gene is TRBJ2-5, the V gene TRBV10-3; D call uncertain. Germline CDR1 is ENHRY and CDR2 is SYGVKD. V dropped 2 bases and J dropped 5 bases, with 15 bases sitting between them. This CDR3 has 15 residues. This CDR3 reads CAISERLADEETQYF. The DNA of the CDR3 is TGTGCCATCAGTGAGAGGCTGGCAGATGAGGAGACCCAGTACTTC.

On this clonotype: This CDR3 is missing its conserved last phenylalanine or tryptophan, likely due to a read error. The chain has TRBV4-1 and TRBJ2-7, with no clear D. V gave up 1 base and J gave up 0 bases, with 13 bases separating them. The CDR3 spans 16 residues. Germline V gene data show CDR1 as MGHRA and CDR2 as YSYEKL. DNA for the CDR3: TGCGCCAGCAGCCAAGTATTCAGCGAAAGCTCCTACGAGCAGTACTAC. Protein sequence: CASSQVFSESSYEQYY.

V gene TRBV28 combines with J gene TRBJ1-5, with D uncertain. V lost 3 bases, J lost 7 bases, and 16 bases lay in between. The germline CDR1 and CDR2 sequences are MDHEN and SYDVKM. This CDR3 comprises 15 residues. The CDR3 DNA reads TGTGCCAGCAGTTTCGCGGAGGGCCTAGAGCAGCCCCAGCATTTT. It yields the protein CASSFAEGLEQPQHF.

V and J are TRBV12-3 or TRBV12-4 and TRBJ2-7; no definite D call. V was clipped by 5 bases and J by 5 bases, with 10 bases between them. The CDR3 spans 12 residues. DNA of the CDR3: TGTGCCAGCAGTCTGTTTTGGGACGAGCAGTACTTC. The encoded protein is CASSLFWDEQYF.

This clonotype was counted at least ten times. DNA for the CDR3: TGTGCCATCCAAGACTCGCTCATTATGAACACTGAAGCTTTCTTT. Translating gives CAIQDSLIMNTEAFF. This chain joins TRBV10-3 and TRBJ1-1; D remains unclear. Germline-derived CDR1 and CDR2 are ENHRY and SYGVKD. The CDR3 has 15 amino acids. The V gene lost 8 bases and the J gene lost 0 bases, with 16 bases spanning the gap.

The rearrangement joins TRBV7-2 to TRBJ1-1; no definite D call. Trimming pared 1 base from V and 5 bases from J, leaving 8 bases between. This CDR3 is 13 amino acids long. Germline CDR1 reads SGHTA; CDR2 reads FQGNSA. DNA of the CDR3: TGTGCCAGCAGCTTAGAAACCTGGACTGAAGCTTTCTTT. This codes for CASSLETWTEAFF.

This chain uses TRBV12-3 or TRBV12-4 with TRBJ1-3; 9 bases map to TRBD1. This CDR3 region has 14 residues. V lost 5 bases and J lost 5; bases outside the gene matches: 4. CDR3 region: CASSAGQGRNTIYF. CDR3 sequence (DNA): TGTGCCAGCAGTGCGGGACAGGGCCGAAACACCATATATTTT.

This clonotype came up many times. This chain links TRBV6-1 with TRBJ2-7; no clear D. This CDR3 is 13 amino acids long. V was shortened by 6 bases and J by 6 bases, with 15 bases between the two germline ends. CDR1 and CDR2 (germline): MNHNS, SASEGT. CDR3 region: CASSRRSLGEQYF. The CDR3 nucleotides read TGTGCCAGCAGCCGTCGGAGTCTCGGCGAGCAGTACTTC.

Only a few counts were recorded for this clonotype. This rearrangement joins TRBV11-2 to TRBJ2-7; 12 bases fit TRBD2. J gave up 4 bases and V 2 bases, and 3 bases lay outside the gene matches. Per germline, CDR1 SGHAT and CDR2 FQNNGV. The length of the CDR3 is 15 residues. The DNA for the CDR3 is TGTGCCAGCAGCTTAAGACTAGCGGGAGCGTACGAGCAGTACTTC. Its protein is CASSLRLAGAYEQYF.

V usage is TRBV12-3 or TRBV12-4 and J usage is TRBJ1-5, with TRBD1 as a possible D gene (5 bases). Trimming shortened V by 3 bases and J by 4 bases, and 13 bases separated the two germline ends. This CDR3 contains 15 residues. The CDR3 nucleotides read TGTGCCAGCAGTTTCGGGGCCGAGGGAAATCAGCCCCAGCATTTT. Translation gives CASSFGAEGNQPQHF.

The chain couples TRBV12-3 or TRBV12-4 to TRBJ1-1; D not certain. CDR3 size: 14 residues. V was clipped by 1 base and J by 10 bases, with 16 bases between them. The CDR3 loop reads CASSLEGYRPVAFF. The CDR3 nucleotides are TGTGCCAGCAGTTTAGAGGGTTACCGCCCCGTAGCTTTCTTT.

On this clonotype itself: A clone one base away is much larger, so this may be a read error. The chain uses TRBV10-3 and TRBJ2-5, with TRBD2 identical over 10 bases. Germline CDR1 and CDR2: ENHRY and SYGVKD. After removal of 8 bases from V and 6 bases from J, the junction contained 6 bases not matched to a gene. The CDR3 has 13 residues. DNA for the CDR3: TGTGCCATCTCTAGCGGGAGTAGAAAGACCCAGTACTTC. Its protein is CAISSGSRKTQYF.

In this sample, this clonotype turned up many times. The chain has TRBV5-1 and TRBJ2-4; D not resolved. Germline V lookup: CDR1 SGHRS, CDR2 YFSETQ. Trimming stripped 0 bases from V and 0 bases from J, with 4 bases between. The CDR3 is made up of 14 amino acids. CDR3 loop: CASSLGGAKNIQYF. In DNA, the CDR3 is TGCGCCAGCAGCTTGGGGGGAGCCAAAAACATTCAGTACTTC.

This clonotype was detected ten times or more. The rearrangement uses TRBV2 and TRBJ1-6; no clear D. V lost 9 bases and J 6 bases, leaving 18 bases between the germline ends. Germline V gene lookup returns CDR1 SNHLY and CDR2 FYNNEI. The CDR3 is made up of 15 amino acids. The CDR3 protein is CASLSISIANSPLHF. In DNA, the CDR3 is TGTGCCAGTCTCTCCATATCGATCGCTAATTCACCCCTCCACTTT.

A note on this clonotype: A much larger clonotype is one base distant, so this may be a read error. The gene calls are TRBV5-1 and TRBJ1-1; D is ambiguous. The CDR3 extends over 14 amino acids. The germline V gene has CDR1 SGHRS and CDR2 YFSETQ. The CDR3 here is CAGSVDLQNTEAFF. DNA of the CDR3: TGCGCCGGCAGCGTGGACCTACAGAACACTGAAGCTTTCTTT. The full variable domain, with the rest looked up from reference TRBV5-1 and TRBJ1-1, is KAGVTQTPRYLIKTRGQQVTLSCSPISGHRSVSWYQQTPGQGLQFLFEYFSETQRNKGNFPGRFSGRQFSNSRSEMNVSTLELGDSALYLCAGSVDLQNTEAFFGQGTRLTVV.

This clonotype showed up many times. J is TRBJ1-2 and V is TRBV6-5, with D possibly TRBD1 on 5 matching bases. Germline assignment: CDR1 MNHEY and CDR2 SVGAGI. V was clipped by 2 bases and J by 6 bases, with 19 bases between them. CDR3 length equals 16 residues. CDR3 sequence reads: CASSYAATGTVHGYTF. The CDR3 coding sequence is TGTGCCAGCAGTTACGCCGCAACCGGGACGGTCCATGGCTACACCTTC.

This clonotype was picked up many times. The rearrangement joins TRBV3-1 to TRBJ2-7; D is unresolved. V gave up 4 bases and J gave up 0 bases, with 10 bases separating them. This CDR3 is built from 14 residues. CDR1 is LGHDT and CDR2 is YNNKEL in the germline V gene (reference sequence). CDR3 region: CASSLGPSSYEQYF. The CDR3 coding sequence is TGTGCCAGCAGCCTCGGTCCTAGCTCCTACGAGCAGTACTTC.